The rows below give T cell receptor beta chains drawn from one sample of a study of blood T cell repertoires in COVID-19. Profiling relied on immunoSEQ multiplex PCR, and the TCRdb table lists in-frame clones only, not all of them. Of approximately 200,000 clones listed, 75% to 90% are singletons. Sequenced sample: PBMCs or T cells enriched from blood (not recorded which). Source of these receptors: a woman between 18 and 29 years old in a cohort exposed to, infected with or recovered from COVID-19 (not recorded which). Both conserved end residues are part of each CDR3. Fields, in order: CDR3 DNA, CDR3 protein, V gene, D gene, clone size, J gene. D genes are given only for firm matches. Not every row has a clone size; where given, it reads once, few, many or a size class.

TGTGCCAGCAGCCCCTCGGTCGTTAATGAGCAGTTCTTC | CASSPSVVNEQFF | TRBV6-5 | NA | NA | TRBJ2-1
TGTGCCAGCAGGCGGGACAGGGAGCTCTATAATTCACCCCTCCACTTT | CASRRDRELYNSPLHF | TRBV3-1/TRBV3-2 | TRBD1 | NA | TRBJ1-6
TGTGCCAGCAGCTGGGACAGGGGGACCTACGAGCAGTACTTC | CASSWDRGTYEQYF | TRBV5-6 | TRBD1 | NA | TRBJ2-7
TGTGCCAGCAGTCAACGACAGATTTCGCGGGAGCAGTACTTC | CASSQRQISREQYF | TRBV6-5 | NA | NA | TRBJ2-7
TGTGCCAGCAGTGAAGGGGGACACCCCTACAATGAGCAGTTCTTC | CASSEGGHPYNEQFF | TRBV6-1 | NA | few | TRBJ2-1
TGCGCCAGCAGTCTTGGAGGCGGGAAGACCTACGAGCAGTACTTC | CASSLGGGKTYEQYF | TRBV4-1 | NA | once | TRBJ2-7
TGCGCCAGCAGCTTGGGACAGAGTGGCGATGAGCAGTTCTTC | CASSLGQSGDEQFF | TRBV5-1 | NA | few | TRBJ2-1
TGTGCCAGCAGCGCCCGACAGGGGGCGAACACCGGGGAGCTGTTTTTT | CASSARQGANTGELFF | TRBV5-4 | TRBD1 | once | TRBJ2-2
TGTGCCAGTACCCGACAGGGGATGAACACTGAAGCTTTCTTT | CASTRQGMNTEAFF | TRBV19 | TRBD1 | NA | TRBJ1-1
TGTGCCAGCAGCTTAGATCAAAGGACAGGGTACCAAGAGACCCAGTACTTC | CASSLDQRTGYQETQYF | TRBV11-2 | TRBD1 | NA | TRBJ2-5
TGTGCCAGCAGCCAAGACCCCCCAAGAGGAGTCCATAATTCACCCCTCCACTTT | CASSQDPPRGVHNSPLHF | TRBV3-1/TRBV3-2 | NA | NA | TRBJ1-6
TGTGCCAGCAGCTCCCGGGGGGGGATAGGCACAGATACGCAGTATTTT | CASSSRGGIGTDTQYF | TRBV7-8 | TRBD2 | NA | TRBJ2-3
TGTGCCAGCAGCCTCCCCTGGGGGGAGGGTGAAAAACTGTTTTTT | CASSLPWGEGEKLFF | TRBV28 | NA | NA | TRBJ1-4
TGTGCCAGCAGCCCGGGCGCTGGGAGCTCTGGGGCCAACGTCCTGACTTTC | CASSPGAGSSGANVLTF | TRBV9 | NA | NA | TRBJ2-6
TGTGCCAGCAGCGGAGTCGACAGAGGAAACACTGAAGCTTTCTTT | CASSGVDRGNTEAFF | TRBV5-4 | NA | NA | TRBJ1-1
TGTGCCAGCAGACAGGGGGCTAGGGAGACCCAGTACTTC | CASRQGARETQYF | TRBV5-5 | TRBD1 | few | TRBJ2-5
TGTGCCAGCAGCCCTTACTATACAGGGGTGGGGGCAGATACGCAGTATTTT | CASSPYYTGVGADTQYF | TRBV3-1/TRBV3-2 | TRBD1 | once | TRBJ2-3
TGTGCCAGCAGCCTTGACAGAACTAACTATGGCTACACCTTC | CASSLDRTNYGYTF | TRBV3-1/TRBV3-2 | NA | NA | TRBJ1-2
TGTGCTAGTGGTTCGCCGGGACAGGGTGCCTACGAGCAGTACTTC | CASGSPGQGAYEQYF | TRBV12-5 | TRBD1 | NA | TRBJ2-7
TGTGCCAGCAGCTCGGGCAGGGAAAGCAATCAGCCCCAGCATTTT | CASSSGRESNQPQHF | TRBV2 | NA | NA | TRBJ1-5
TGTGCCAGCAGTTACGACAGGAACTATGGCTACACCTTC | CASSYDRNYGYTF | TRBV2 | NA | once | TRBJ1-2
TGTGCCAGCAGCTATAGCAGGGACTATGGCTACACCTTC | CASSYSRDYGYTF | TRBV12-3/TRBV12-4 | NA | NA | TRBJ1-2
TGTGCCAGCTCACCAGGGGCGGGAGCAGAGACCCAGTACTTC | CASSPGAGAETQYF | TRBV18 | TRBD2 | NA | TRBJ2-5
TGTGCCAGCAGCTTCAATGCCTATAATTCACCCCTCCACTTT | CASSFNAYNSPLHF | TRBV11-2 | NA | few | TRBJ1-6
TGTGCCATCAGTGAGTCGTCAGGATTTGGGACTGAAGCTTTCTTT | CAISESSGFGTEAFF | TRBV10-3 | NA | NA | TRBJ1-1
TGTGCCAGCACCTCCGGGACAGGGATTGAAAAACTGTTTTTT | CASTSGTGIEKLFF | TRBV7-9 | TRBD1 | NA | TRBJ1-4
TGTGCCAGCAGGCTAACAGGCGCAACTAATGAAAAACTGTTTTTT | CASRLTGATNEKLFF | TRBV6-5 | NA | once | TRBJ1-4
TGTGCCAGCAGCGTAGTCGTCGGGACTAGGGCGGACAATGAGCAGTTCTTC | CASSVVVGTRADNEQFF | TRBV9 | TRBD2 | NA | TRBJ2-1
TGCGCCAGCAGCCAACCCGGGAGGGCCTCAGATACGCAGTATTTT | CASSQPGRASDTQYF | TRBV4-1 | TRBD2 | NA | TRBJ2-3
TGTGCCAGCAGCTTAGGACAGGGGGCGTCTAATGAAAAACTGTTTTTT | CASSLGQGASNEKLFF | TRBV7-8 | TRBD1 | NA | TRBJ1-4
TGTGCCAGCAGCCCCAGGCCGGGGGGCCGTGAGCAGTTCTTC | CASSPRPGGREQFF | TRBV9 | NA | NA | TRBJ2-1
TGTGCCAGTAGTATAGGGGCTCCTAGGGGCGGTGAGCAGTTCTTC | CASSIGAPRGGEQFF | TRBV19 | NA | NA | TRBJ2-1
TGTGCCAGCTCATCCCGACAGTATGATGAGCAGTTCTTC | CASSSRQYDEQFF | TRBV18 | NA | few | TRBJ2-1
TGCGCCAGCAGCTCCGGGACTAGCGGGAGCACCTACGAGCAGTACTTC | CASSSGTSGSTYEQYF | TRBV5-1 | TRBD2 | NA | TRBJ2-7
TGTGCCACCAGCAGAGATGGGGCGGATCAGCCCCAGCATTTT | CATSRDGADQPQHF | TRBV15 | NA | NA | TRBJ1-5
TGTGCCAGCAGCTTAGCGGGAGTCGACTACGAGCAGTACTTC | CASSLAGVDYEQYF | TRBV7-9 | NA | NA | TRBJ2-7
TGTGCCAGCAGTGAAGGTTGGGGGCGGGACACCTTC | CASSEGWGRDTF | TRBV2 | NA | NA | TRBJ1-2
TGTGCCAGCAGCCAAGGGACAGGGGGACTCTATGGCTACACCTTC | CASSQGTGGLYGYTF | TRBV3-1/TRBV3-2 | TRBD1 | NA | TRBJ1-2
TGTGCCAGCAGCAAAGACAGGAGCTCCTACAATGAGCAGTTCTTC | CASSKDRSSYNEQFF | TRBV2 | NA | NA | TRBJ2-1
TGTGCCAGCACCGTGGACAGGCTTAACACTGAAGCTTTCTTT | CASTVDRLNTEAFF | TRBV6-5 | TRBD1 | NA | TRBJ1-1
TGTGCCAGCAGTGACGGACAGTCCGCGAACACCGGGGAGCTGTTTTTT | CASSDGQSANTGELFF | TRBV2 | NA | NA | TRBJ2-2
TGTGCCACCAGTGATTTGAGGAGTCGCGGGCTCGCGAACACCGGGGAGCTGTTTTTT | CATSDLRSRGLANTGELFF | TRBV24-1 | NA | NA | TRBJ2-2
TGTGCCAGCAGTCCGGAGGGGCAAACTGAAGCTTTCTTT | CASSPEGQTEAFF | TRBV11-3 | NA | NA | TRBJ1-1
TGCGCCAGCAGCTTGGACTTGACTCAGCCTACGCAGTATTTT | CASSLDLTQPTQYF | TRBV5-1 | NA | once | TRBJ2-3